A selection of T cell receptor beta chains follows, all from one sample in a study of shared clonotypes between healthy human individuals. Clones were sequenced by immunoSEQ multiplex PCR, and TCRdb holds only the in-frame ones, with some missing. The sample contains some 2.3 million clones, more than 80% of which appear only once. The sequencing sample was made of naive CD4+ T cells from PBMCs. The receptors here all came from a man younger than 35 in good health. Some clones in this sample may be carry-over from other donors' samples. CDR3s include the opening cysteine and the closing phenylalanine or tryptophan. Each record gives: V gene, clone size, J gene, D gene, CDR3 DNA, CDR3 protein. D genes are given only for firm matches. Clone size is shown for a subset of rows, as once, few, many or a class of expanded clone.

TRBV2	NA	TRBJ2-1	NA	TGTGCCAGCAGTCCGGGCTGGTTTGGGGAGCAGTTCTTC	CASSPGWFGEQFF
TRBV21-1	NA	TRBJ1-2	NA	TGTGCCAGCAGCAAAGGACGGGGAGGCTATGGCTACACCTTC	CASSKGRGGYGYTF
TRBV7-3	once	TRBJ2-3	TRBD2	TGTGCCAGCAGCCTATTAGCGGGAGGGGGCACAGATACGCAGTATTTT	CASSLLAGGGTDTQYF
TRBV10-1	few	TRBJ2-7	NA	TGCGCCTCCATGTTACGAAGTCCCAGTCTGGAGTACTTC	CASMLRSPSLEYF
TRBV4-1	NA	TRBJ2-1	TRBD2	TGCGCCAGCGGCGGTAGACTAGCGGGTGATAGCTCCTACAATGAGCAGTTCTTC	CASGGRLAGDSSYNEQFF
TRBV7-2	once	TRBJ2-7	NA	TGTGCCAGCAGCCGCAGGGTGTCCTACGAGCAGTACTTC	CASSRRVSYEQYF
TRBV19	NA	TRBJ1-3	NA	TGTGCCAGTAGTATTTTAACAGGGAGAAACACCATATATTTT	CASSILTGRNTIYF
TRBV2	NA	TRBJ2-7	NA	TGTGCCAGCAGTGAACAGGGTGAATGGTACGAGCAGTACTTC	CASSEQGEWYEQYF
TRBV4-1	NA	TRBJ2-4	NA	TGCGCCAGCAGCCAAGAGGCAGGGGTAGCCAAAAACATTCAGTACTTC	CASSQEAGVAKNIQYF
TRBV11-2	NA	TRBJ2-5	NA	TGTGCCAGCAGCTCCATAGCGGAAAAAGAGACCCAGTACTTC	CASSSIAEKETQYF
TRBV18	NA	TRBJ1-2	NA	TGTGCCAGCTCACCGAGCCGAGCCCTATATGGCTACACCTTC	CASSPSRALYGYTF